Below are 16 T cell receptor beta chains sequenced from a single sample in a study of shared clonotypes between healthy human individuals. The data were produced by immunoSEQ multiplex PCR, yet TCRdb's version contains in-frame clones alone and is incomplete. The sample consists of some 300,000 clones, 73% of them appearing once. The specimen sequenced was memory CD4+ T cells sorted from blood. The subset denotes: CD45RA-negative fraction. These receptors all come from a young man in good health.

The V gene is TRBV10-3, the J gene TRBJ2-7, with D perhaps TRBD2 (6 bases). The CDR3 is made up of 12 amino acids. CDR1 is ENHRY and CDR2 is SYGVKD in the germline V gene. The CDR3 protein is CGRETRGYEQYF. CDR3 bases: TGTGGGAGGGAGACACGAGGCTACGAGCAGTACTTC.

The V gene is TRBV5-1, the J gene TRBJ2-7; 15 positions agree with TRBD2. CDR1 is SGHRS, CDR2 YFSETQ, per germline. J was trimmed by 3 bases and V by 4 bases; bases with no gene match: 5. CDR3 length: 16 amino acids. This CDR3 is CASSEGLAGGLYEQYF. CDR3 nucleotides: TGCGCCAGCAGCGAAGGACTAGCGGGAGGGCTCTACGAGCAGTACTTC.

Turning to this clone: Other DNA sequences in the same sample also yield this CDR3. CDR3 loop: CASSRSGSSYNEQFF. The CDR3 nucleotides read TGTGCCAGCAGCAGAAGCGGGAGCTCCTACAATGAGCAGTTCTTC. This chain uses TRBV11-3 with TRBJ2-1; 8 bases match TRBD2. With V trimmed by 5 bases and J by 0 bases, 3 bases remained unmatched. In germline, CDR1 is SGHNT, CDR2 YENEEA. This CDR3 is 15 amino acids long.

The gene calls are TRBV5-1 and TRBJ2-7; 7 bases are a match to TRBD2. V trimming: 3 bases; J trimming: 0 bases; junction bases outside the gene matches: 12. This CDR3 region has 17 residues. Germline V gene lookup returns CDR1 SGHRS and CDR2 YFSETQ. The CDR3, as DNA: TGCGCCAGCAGCTACGGGCCGGCTAGCGGACTCTCCTACGAGCAGTACTTC. It is translated as CASSYGPASGLSYEQYF.

The chain employs TRBV19 and TRBJ2-1; no reliable D call. The V end lost 3 bases, the J end lost 5 bases, and 11 bases lay between the germline ends. In germline, CDR1 is LNHDA, CDR2 SQIVND (reference sequence). The CDR3 covers 14 residues. In DNA form, the CDR3 reads TGTGCCAGTAGTATCGGGCGTCGGAACAATGAGCAGTTCTTC. It translates to CASSIGRRNNEQFF. The full variable domain, in which reference TRBV19 and TRBJ2-1 provide the parts outside the CDR3, is DGGITQSPKYLFRKEGQNVTLSCEQNLNHDAMYWYRQDPGQGLRLIYYSQIVNDFQKGDIAEGYSVSREKKESFPLTVTSAQKNPTAFYLCASSIGRRNNEQFFGPGTRLTVL.

V usage is TRBV7-9 and J usage is TRBJ1-5; 7 nucleotides agree with TRBD1. V was clipped by 5 bases and J by 7 bases; unmatched bases: 11. The CDR3 is 15 residues long. Germline CDR1 and CDR2: SEHNR and FQNEAQ (reference sequence). CDR3 nucleotide sequence: TGTGCCAGCAGCCCAGGACAGGAGGGATTACAGCCCCAGCATTTT. This gives the protein CASSPGQEGLQPQHF.

The genes are TRBV27 and TRBJ1-4; D unresolved. Trimming took off 9 bases at V and 0 bases at J, with 8 bases between the two ends. This CDR3 is 13 amino acids long. CDR1 is MNHEY, CDR2 SMNVEV, per germline (reference sequence). CDR3 sequence: CASKTATNEKLFF. CDR3 in DNA: TGTGCCAGTAAGACCGCAACTAATGAAAAACTGTTTTTT. The complete variable domain, with remaining parts taken from reference TRBV27 and TRBJ1-4, reads EAQVTQNPRYLITVTGKKLTVTCSQNMNHEYMSWYRQDPGLGLRQIYYSMNVEVTDKGDVPEGYKVSRKEKRNFPLILESPSPNQTSLYFCASKTATNEKLFFGSGTQLSVL.

The CDR3: CASSLRAGETQYF. CDR3 nucleotides: TGTGCCAGCAGCTTGAGGGCGGGAGAGACCCAGTACTTC. V gene TRBV5-6 combines with J gene TRBJ2-5; D possibly corresponds to TRBD2 (5 bases). Between the trimmed V and J ends, which lost 1 base and 4 bases, there was a span of 8 bases. Germline-derived CDR1 and CDR2 are SGHDT and YYEEEE. This CDR3 has 13 residues.

The chain combines TRBV25-1 with TRBJ1-4; 7 bases are shared with TRBD1. This CDR3 has 18 amino acids. CDR1 and CDR2 (germline): MGHDK, SYGVNS. The ends lost 5 bases at V and 0 bases at J; junction bases unmatched: 12. CDR3 protein: CASSRGTETPATNEKLFF. The CDR3 coding sequence is TGTGCCAGCAGTCGAGGGACAGAAACACCTGCAACTAATGAAAAACTGTTTTTT.

Concerning this clone: A read error may account for a junction end that differs from germline. This chain joins TRBV28 and TRBJ2-4; D call uncertain. This CDR3 spans 12 amino acids. CDR1 MDHEN and CDR2 SYDVKM come from the germline V gene. This CDR3 is CASSLSGRFPSF. In nucleotides, the CDR3 is TGTGCCAGCAGTTTAAGTGGAAGGTTTCCGAGCTTC.

The gene calls are TRBV2 and TRBJ1-6; TRBD1 agrees at 10 bases. This CDR3 comprises 13 residues. Trimming at V came to 8 bases and at J to 6 bases, leaving 1 base not matched to a gene. Germline loops: CDR1 SNHLY, CDR2 FYNNEI. The CDR3 is CASGDRGNSPLHF. The CDR3 bases are TGTGCCAGCGGGGACAGGGGTAATTCACCCCTCCACTTT.

The chain combines TRBV6-1 with TRBJ2-1; D not certain. The CDR3 sequence is 11 residues long. V was clipped by 5 bases and J by 10 bases, with 9 bases between them. Germline V lookup: CDR1 MNHNS, CDR2 SASEGT. CDR3 DNA sequence: TGTGCCAGCAGTTCGAGAGCCGAGCAGTTCTTC. Its translation: CASSSRAEQFF.

The chain uses TRBV5-4 and TRBJ1-1; a weak D match, TRBD1 (5 bases). From germline, CDR1 is SGHNT and CDR2 YYREEE (reference sequence). The CDR3 loop spans 14 amino acids. The V gene lost 2 bases and the J gene lost 3 bases, with 11 bases spanning the gap. The CDR3 DNA follows: TGTGCCAGCAGCTTAGCAGGGACCCACACTGAAGCTTTCTTT. This sequence encodes CASSLAGTHTEAFF.

In its sample, this clone was seen a few times. The chain uses TRBV7-6 and TRBJ2-7, with D perhaps TRBD1 or TRBD2 (5 bases each). Germline CDR1 SGHVS, CDR2 FNYEAQ. The CDR3 runs to 15 residues. V was shortened by 1 base and J by 3 bases, with 13 bases between the two germline ends. The CDR3 is CASSLGDQGYYEQYF. The CDR3, as DNA: TGTGCCAGCAGCTTAGGGGACCAAGGGTACTACGAGCAGTACTTC.

The chain recombines TRBV30 with TRBJ2-6; the D is unclear. Germline CDR1 GTSNPN, CDR2 SVGIG (reference sequence). V lost 0 bases and J 6 bases, leaving 3 bases between the germline ends. The CDR3 length is 12 residues. CDR3 sequence reads: CAWSVQANVLTF. CDR3 DNA sequence: TGTGCCTGGAGTGTACAGGCCAACGTCCTGACTTTC.

This rearrangement joins TRBV10-3 to TRBJ1-1; no reliable D call. The CDR3 is 13 residues long. Trimming shortened V by 4 bases and J by 1 base, and 7 bases separated the two germline ends. Germline CDR1 and CDR2: ENHRY and SYGVKD. The CDR3 DNA sequence: TGTGCCATCAGTGTGGGTGAGAACACTGAAGCTTTCTTT. Translated: CAISVGENTEAFF.